This T cell receptor beta chain was sequenced in a study of T cell responses to AZD1222 COVID-19 vaccine. Whole-study findings and limits: Spike-specific TCR breadth and depth rose after two AZD1222 doses.

Comments on this clone: Its antigen remains unidentified.

Clones were sequenced by immunoSEQ multiplex PCR, and TCRdb holds only the in-frame ones, with some missing. Found here are about 67,000 clones, around 80% of them singletons; the top ten hold about 20%. This sequence originates from an adult in good health. Sequenced here: peripheral blood, sampled on day 0 of AZD1222 vaccination.

The CDR3 nucleotides are TGTGCCAGCAGTTTATTAGTCGGGAGGCAGGTGAACTACGAGCAGTACTTC. It specifies CASSLLVGRQVNYEQYF. The V call is TRBV28, the J call TRBJ2-7, with 7 bases matching TRBD2. Germline V CDR1 and CDR2: MDHEN, SYDVKM. The CDR3 totals 17 residues. With V trimmed by 1 base and J by 3 bases, 12 bases remained unmatched.